The present T cell receptor (beta chain) was sequenced within a study of PD-1 blockade in classical Hodgkin lymphoma. Background on the study: Nivolumab was administered to patients intravenously at 3 mg/kg every 2 weeks.

Some clones are missing from TCRdb's copy, which holds only in-frame ones; the method was immunoSEQ multiplex PCR. The table has 75,000 to 95,000 clones, over 80% seen once; the top ten hold approximately 15%. Time point meaning: cycle 4 day 1 (C4D1), after more than five weeks of nivolumab. Each patient relapsed following autologous stem cell transplantation, and prior brentuximab vedotin exposure differed. Best response was recorded as complete response, partial response or progressive disease. Per the germline V gene, CDR1 is ENHRY and CDR2 is SYGVKD. CDR3 length: 15 amino acids. The junction had 10 bases not matched to a gene; V was cut back by 6 bases and J by 4 bases. As to this clone: The antigen remains unidentified.

Study results and limitations: Significant TCR diversity gains by C4D1 occurred in CD4+ but not CD8+ cells. Some patients began nivolumab under 1 year after ASCT. These patients were excluded from later analyses.

The chain couples TRBV10-3 to TRBJ2-7; 9 nucleotides match TRBD2. The TCR was taken from a human donor with classical Hodgkin lymphoma. The sequences come from peripheral blood mononuclear cells (PBMCs), collected before the fourth cycle of nivolumab. CDR3 protein: CAIRDSGSSNYEQYF. The CDR3 region has the DNA TGTGCCATCAGGGATAGCGGGAGTAGTAATTACGAGCAGTACTTC.